The 14 T cell receptor beta chains below come from one sample, sequenced in a study of T cell repertoires in cytomegalovirus infection. Their specific antigens are unknown. Each CDR3 protein is one row after TCRdb ran MiXCR on the reads. The table has some 560,000 distinct CDR3 sequences, 40% seen once. This specimen consisted of cultured PBMCs, obtained from culture after CMV antigen stimulation. These receptors all come from a human donor in good health (CMV status not recorded). Some clones in this sample may be carry-over from other donors' samples.

The chain joins TRBV20-1 to TRBJ2-1; the D gene is possibly TRBD1 (5 bases). This CDR3 comprises 15 residues. Germline values: CDR1 DFQATT, CDR2 SNEGSKA (reference sequence). With 0 bases removed from V and 6 bases from J, the gap between germline ends came to 15 bases. CDR3: CSARDLVGRVNEQFF. CDR3 DNA: TGCAGTGCTAGAGATCTAGTCGGCAGGGTCAATGAGCAGTTCTTC.

In its sample, this clonotype was seen a few times. This sequence joins TRBV6-6 and TRBJ2-7; 7 bases fit TRBD1. The CDR3 has 16 amino acids. Germline trimming cut 8 bases from V and 6 bases from J; bases unmatched to any gene: 19. Germline-derived CDR1 and CDR2 are MNHNY and SVGAGI (reference sequence). The CDR3 protein is CASLKEQGTRTGEQYF. CDR3 DNA sequence: TGTGCCAGCCTTAAGGAACAGGGGACCAGAACCGGCGAGCAGTACTTC.

V and J are TRBV20-1 and TRBJ1-6; D might be TRBD1 (6 bases). CDR1 is DFQATT, CDR2 SNEGSKA, per germline (reference sequence). V was pared by 5 bases and J by 8 bases, with 19 bases between. CDR3 length equals 15 residues. CDR3 in amino acids: CSAFLRGVGDSPLHF. In DNA, the CDR3 is TGCAGTGCTTTCCTAAGGGGGGTAGGTGATTCACCCCTCCACTTT.

The chain couples TRBV20-1 to TRBJ2-7; tentative D call: TRBD2 (5 bases). CDR1 and CDR2 (germline): DFQATT, SNEGSKA (reference sequence). The V and J ends lost 6 bases and 7 bases respectively, with 16 bases between them. The CDR3 covers 12 residues. The DNA for the CDR3 is TGCAGTGCCAGTAGAGTAGCGAGTGAGCAGTACTTC. This codes for CSASRVASEQYF.

The CDR3, as DNA: TGTGCCAGCTGGTGGGATAGCGGGAGTCTAGATACGCAGTATTTT. Translated: CASWWDSGSLDTQYF. V gene TRBV7-2 combines with J gene TRBJ2-3, with 9 nucleotides matching TRBD2. The V and J ends lost 8 bases and 5 bases, in that order; junction bases with no gene match: 11. This CDR3 has 15 amino acids. Germline V gene data show CDR1 as SGHTA and CDR2 as FQGNSA.

This chain connects TRBV7-2 to TRBJ1-5; D is unclear. CDR1 SGHTA and CDR2 FQGNSA come from the germline V gene. The CDR3 loop spans 15 amino acids. The ends were cut back, 3 bases at V and 4 bases at J, with 13 bases in the middle. The CDR3, as DNA: TGTGCCAGCAGCTTTGGTCTGAGGGCGAATCAGCCCCAGCATTTT. As protein: CASSFGLRANQPQHF. Filled out from reference TRBV7-2 and TRBJ1-5, the complete variable domain reads GAGVSQSPSNKVTEKGKDVELRCDPISGHTALYWYRQSLGQGLEFLIYFQGNSAPDKSGLPSDRFSAERTGGSVSTLTIQRTQQEDSAVYLCASSFGLRANQPQHFGDGTRLSIL.

The J gene is TRBJ1-6, the V gene TRBV28, with a possible D match to TRBD1 (5 bases). This CDR3 is built from 14 residues. V lost 8 bases to trimming and J lost 7 bases, with 15 bases between them. Germline V gene sequence: CDR1 MDHEN, CDR2 SYDVKM. The CDR3 DNA reads as TGTGCCAGCGGTGGGGCAAAACCGAATTCACCCCTCCACTTT. It translates to CASGGAKPNSPLHF.

The rearrangement joins TRBV6-2 or TRBV6-3 to TRBJ2-7; D uncertain. The CDR3 runs to 16 residues. Trimming removed 7 bases from V and 1 base from J, with 20 bases in between. CDR1 MNHEY and CDR2 SVGEGT come from the germline V gene. The CDR3 nucleotides read TGTGCCAGCACCGTTCCCGTGTGGGAAGGTTCCTACGAGCAGTACTTC. Its translation: CASTVPVWEGSYEQYF.

This clonotype has ten or more counts. This chain connects TRBV7-2 to TRBJ1-6; 11 bases are a match to TRBD1. The germline gives CDR1 SGHTA, CDR2 FQGNSA. The CDR3 has 16 amino acids. The junction had 7 bases not matched to a gene; V was cut back by 5 bases and J by 7 bases. As DNA, the CDR3 is TGTGCCAGCAGCCTGAAAGGGACAGGGGGAAATTCACCCCTCCACTTT. It translates to CASSLKGTGGNSPLHF. The full variable domain, completed using reference TRBV7-2 and TRBJ1-6, is GAGVSQSPSNKVTEKGKDVELRCDPISGHTALYWYRQSLGQGLEFLIYFQGNSAPDKSGLPSDRFSAERTGGSVSTLTIQRTQQEDSAVYLCASSLKGTGGNSPLHFGNGTRLTVT.

This chain joins TRBV6-8 and TRBJ2-7; the match to TRBD1 covers 8 bases. Germline assignment: CDR1 MNHGY and CDR2 SAAAGT. CDR3 size: 15 residues. Losses at the gene ends were 6 bases for V and 4 bases for J; bases not matched to a gene: 11. The CDR3 protein is CASRGGQGAAYEQYF. The CDR3 nucleotides are TGTGCCAGCAGGGGCGGACAGGGAGCGGCTTACGAGCAGTACTTC.

V gene TRBV19 combines with J gene TRBJ2-7, with 8 positions matching TRBD1. The CDR3 runs to 15 residues. Germline V gene sequence: CDR1 LNHDA, CDR2 SQIVND (reference sequence). The J segment lost 5 bases and the V segment lost 5 bases, leaving 11 bases of the junction unmatched. The DNA of the CDR3 is TGTGCCAGTAGTGCCTGGACAGGGTCGACGGACGAGCAGTACTTC. Translation gives CASSAWTGSTDEQYF.

This clonotype showed up just a few times. This chain links TRBV7-2 with TRBJ2-2, with D perhaps matching TRBD2 (6 bases). The germline V and J ends were trimmed by 7 bases and 2 bases, with 8 bases remaining between them. The germline V gene has CDR1 SGHTA and CDR2 FQGNSA. The CDR3 is 13 residues long. CDR3 sequence: CASTGVNTGELFF. The DNA of the CDR3 is TGTGCCAGCACGGGGGTTAACACCGGGGAGCTGTTTTTT.

This rearrangement joins TRBV11-1 to TRBJ2-2, with D perhaps TRBD1 (6 bases). CDR1 SGHAT and CDR2 FQDESV come from the germline V gene (reference sequence). CDR3 size: 14 residues. The V end was cut by 9 bases, the J end by 5 bases, with 16 bases between. The CDR3 DNA reads as TGTGCCAGTTCCCGGAAAGGGGGAACCGGGGAGCTGTTTTTT. It yields the protein CASSRKGGTGELFF.

This clonotype appeared a single time. The V gene is TRBV28, the J gene TRBJ2-3, with TRBD2 matching over 9 bases. The V segment lost 6 bases and the J segment 2 bases; nucleotides outside the gene matches: 6. Germline lookup yields CDR1 MDHEN and CDR2 SYDVKM. This CDR3 has 15 amino acids. The CDR3 coding sequence is TGTGCCAGCAGCGCTAGCGGGATCGCCACAGATACGCAGTATTTT. This gives the protein CASSASGIATDTQYF.